This entry is about one T cell receptor (beta chain). The length of the CDR3 is 15 residues. Trimming at V came to 1 base and at J to 2 bases, leaving 2 bases not matched to a gene. Germline CDR1 SGHNT, CDR2 YENEEA. This table comes from immunoSEQ multiplex PCR, and its TCRdb copy is limited to in-frame clones, with some not included. The sample lists around 30,000 clones, 85% to 90% occurring once. Time point reported: about 13 months of natalizumab therapy. This sample stems from a study of multiple sclerosis patients with progressive multifocal leukoencephalopathy. The sequencing used PBMCs, collected from a patient treated with natalizumab. The receptor was derived from a human donor with multiple sclerosis. The chain uses TRBV11-3 and TRBJ2-1; 7 positions agree with TRBD1. The CDR3 here is CASSLVGGPYNEQFF. The CDR3 nucleotides are TGTGCCAGCAGCTTAGTAGGGGGCCCCTACAATGAGCAGTTCTTC.